One and the same sample provided the 19 T cell receptor beta chains below, sequenced in a study of T-cell reconstitution after alpha-beta-depleted transplantation in children. As it was prepared, the TCRbeta library received unique molecular identifiers. Via MiXCR, TCRdb re-called the PCR reads, giving one row per CDR3 protein. The sample comprises a few hundred thousand distinct CDR3 sequences, 10% to 15% of which are singletons, and about 2.2% rests with the top ten. Sequencing was performed on PBMCs, mostly from graft donor cells, taken 360 days after TCRalphabeta/CD19-depleted stem cell transplant. The receptors were sampled from a male patient younger than 18 who had a stem cell transplant for acute myeloid leukemia, so the T cells may come from the graft donor.

The genes are TRBV12-3 or TRBV12-4 and TRBJ2-1, with 14 bases fitting TRBD2. There are 16 residues in the CDR3. V was clipped by 4 bases and J by 10 bases; unmatched bases: 9. CDR3 sequence (DNA): TGTGCCAGCAGTTCCTCAGGCGGGACTAGCGGGGGCGAGCAGTTCTTC. As protein: CASSSSGGTSGGEQFF.

This clonotype was counted between two and nine times. This chain connects TRBV3-1 to TRBJ2-1; D remains unclear. This CDR3 is built from 12 residues. Trimming removed 3 bases from V and 9 bases from J, with 9 bases in between. CDR1 LGHDT and CDR2 YNNKEL come from the germline V gene (reference sequence). The CDR3 here is CASSQSRGEQFF. DNA for the CDR3: TGTGCCAGCAGCCAGAGTCGCGGTGAGCAGTTCTTC.

This chain links TRBV29-1 with TRBJ2-7, with 10 bases fitting TRBD1. Unmatched junction bases numbered 2, after V lost 0 bases and J lost 3 bases. Germline values: CDR1 SQVTM, CDR2 ANQGSEA. This CDR3 has 14 amino acids. CDR3 amino acids: CSVEDRTGGYEQYF. For the CDR3, the DNA is TGCAGCGTTGAAGACAGGACAGGGGGCTACGAGCAGTACTTC.

At least ten counts were recorded for this clonotype. V and J are TRBV28 and TRBJ2-7; 8 nucleotides line up with TRBD1. The germline CDR1 and CDR2 sequences are MDHEN and SYDVKM. CDR3 length equals 15 residues. V lost 2 bases, J lost 2 bases, and 5 bases stayed unmatched. CDR3 in DNA: TGTGCCAGCAGTTTAGGGGACAGGATAGCCTACGAGCAGTACTTC. It yields the protein CASSLGDRIAYEQYF.

The chain employs TRBV11-2 and TRBJ2-7, with D unresolved. Germline values: CDR1 SGHAT, CDR2 FQNNGV. Trimming left V 1 base short and J 4 bases short, with 14 bases between. CDR3 length: 15 amino acids. Here the CDR3 DNA reads TGTGCCAGCAGCTTAGTTGCCGGCGGTTTTTACGAGCAGTACTTC. The encoded protein is CASSLVAGGFYEQYF. The variable domain in full, completed from reference TRBV11-2 and TRBJ2-7, reads EAGVAQSPRYKIIEKRQSVAFWCNPISGHATLYWYQQILGQGPKLLIQFQNNGVVDDSQLPKDRFSAERLKGVDSTLKIQPAKLEDSAVYLCASSLVAGGFYEQYFGPGTRLTVT.

This clonotype came up a few times. The rearrangement links TRBV5-1 to TRBJ2-1; 12 bases align to TRBD2. This CDR3 spans 15 amino acids. Germline values: CDR1 SGHRS, CDR2 YFSETQ. Trimming cost V 3 bases and J 8 bases; bases outside gene matches: 6. The CDR3 sequence is CASSSSGRVLDEQFF. The CDR3 DNA reads TGCGCCAGCAGCTCTAGCGGGAGGGTCTTGGATGAGCAGTTCTTC. The whole variable domain, filled in from reference TRBV5-1 and TRBJ2-1, reads KAGVTQTPRYLIKTRGQQVTLSCSPISGHRSVSWYQQTPGQGLQFLFEYFSETQRNKGNFPGRFSGRQFSNSRSEMNVSTLELGDSALYLCASSSSGRVLDEQFFGPGTRLTVL.

This clonotype was observed a few times. The genes are TRBV14 and TRBJ2-1; 9 positions agree with TRBD2. The trim removed 1 base at V and 3 bases at J, leaving 4 bases unmatched. In germline, CDR1 is SGHDN, CDR2 FVKESK. There are 16 residues in the CDR3. The CDR3 DNA reads as TGTGCCAGCAGCCAAGGACTAGCGGCTCACTACAATGAGCAGTTCTTC. Protein product: CASSQGLAAHYNEQFF.

This clonotype was picked up a small number of times. Here the CDR3 DNA reads TGTGCCAGCTCAGTTCCGGGACGCCGAACGACCGGGGAGCTGTTTTTT. This gives the protein CASSVPGRRTTGELFF. This chain joins TRBV18 and TRBJ2-2; perhaps D is TRBD1 or TRBD2 (5 bases each). The length of the CDR3 is 16 residues. Germline V gene data show CDR1 as KGHSH and CDR2 as LQKENI. V was clipped by 5 bases and J by 5 bases, with 18 bases between them.

V usage is TRBV7-3 and J usage is TRBJ2-1; 9 bases are shared with TRBD2. With V trimmed by 4 bases and J by 1 base, 14 bases remained unmatched. Germline assignment: CDR1 SGHTA and CDR2 FQGTGA. The CDR3 loop spans 19 amino acids. The CDR3: CASSSTLTSGTLSYNEQFF. As DNA, the CDR3 is TGTGCCAGCAGCTCCACTTTGACTAGCGGAACACTTTCCTACAATGAGCAGTTCTTC.

The rearrangement joins TRBV7-3 to TRBJ2-3; D is unresolved. The CDR3 length is 13 residues. Germline V gives CDR1 SGHTA, CDR2 FQGTGA. The V and J ends lost 4 bases and 4 bases respectively, with 9 bases between them. In DNA form, the CDR3 reads TGTGCCAGCAGCTCCCGATTCGCAGATACGCAGTATTTT. It is translated as CASSSRFADTQYF.

This clonotype was detected only a few times. This sequence joins TRBV20-1 and TRBJ2-7; 13 nucleotides align to TRBD2. From germline, CDR1 is DFQATT and CDR2 SNEGSKA (reference sequence). The CDR3 has 17 residues. With V trimmed by 5 bases and J by 0 bases, 10 bases remained unmatched. The chain's CDR3 is CSAGGGLAGLSSYEQYF. As DNA, the CDR3 is TGCAGTGCTGGGGGGGGACTAGCGGGATTGAGCTCCTACGAGCAGTACTTC.

This chain connects TRBV11-3 to TRBJ2-1; 14 nucleotides align to TRBD2. Germline lookup yields CDR1 SGHNT and CDR2 YENEEA. This CDR3 spans 18 amino acids. V trimming: 4 bases; J trimming: 4 bases; junction bases outside the gene matches: 9. This CDR3 reads CASSSTGLAGEFYNEQFF. CDR3 sequence (DNA): TGTGCCAGCAGCTCGACGGGACTAGCGGGAGAGTTTTACAATGAGCAGTTCTTC. Drawing the rest from reference TRBV11-3 and TRBJ2-1, the complete variable domain is EAGVVQSPRYKIIEKKQPVAFWCNPISGHNTLYWYLQNLGQGPELLIRYENEEAVDDSQLPKDRFSAERLKGVDSTLKIQPAELGDSAVYLCASSSTGLAGEFYNEQFFGPGTRLTVL.

V usage is TRBV7-2 and J usage is TRBJ2-3; 12 bases fit TRBD2. CDR1 and CDR2 (germline): SGHTA, FQGNSA. The CDR3 covers 16 residues. Losses at the gene ends were 5 bases for V and 4 bases for J; bases not matched to a gene: 7. The CDR3: CASSPRLAGEADTQYF. The CDR3 coding sequence is TGTGCCAGCAGCCCAAGACTAGCGGGAGAGGCAGATACGCAGTATTTT.

This clonotype has a count of ten or more. The chain joins TRBV29-1 to TRBJ2-6, with a weak D call TRBD2 (5 bases). Germline CDR1 reads SQVTM; CDR2 reads ANQGSEA. Trimming left V 7 bases short and J 0 bases short, with 25 bases between. The CDR3 is 19 residues long. CDR3 in amino acids: CSAIKRQPTFISGANVLTF. The DNA of the CDR3 is TGCAGCGCAATAAAGCGGCAGCCAACCTTCATCTCTGGGGCCAACGTCCTGACTTTC.

This clonotype was seen a few times. This chain joins TRBV20-1 and TRBJ2-1; D gene ambiguous. Trimming left V 6 bases short and J 4 bases short, with 13 bases between. The CDR3 loop spans 13 amino acids. Per the germline V gene, CDR1 is DFQATT and CDR2 is SNEGSKA (reference sequence). The CDR3: CSALWGRYNEQFF. CDR3 sequence (DNA): TGCAGTGCGTTATGGGGTAGATACAATGAGCAGTTCTTC.

V usage is TRBV7-2 and J usage is TRBJ2-7; no clear D. The CDR3 is 14 residues long. Germline-derived CDR1 and CDR2 are SGHTA and FQGNSA. The V end lost 5 bases, the J end lost 2 bases, and 13 bases lay between the germline ends. The CDR3 nucleotides are TGTGCCAGCAGCCCCCAGACACAAACCTACGAGCAGTACTTC. As protein: CASSPQTQTYEQYF.

The CDR3 region is CASSPRGGSYEQYF. CDR3 DNA sequence: TGTGCCAGCAGCCCGAGGGGGGGCTCCTACGAGCAGTACTTC. The chain joins TRBV7-2 to TRBJ2-7; D is perhaps TRBD2 (7 bases). Germline V gives CDR1 SGHTA, CDR2 FQGNSA. The V end was cut by 5 bases, the J end by 0 bases, with 11 bases between. This CDR3 comprises 14 residues.

The genes are TRBV7-9 and TRBJ2-1; 8 bases match TRBD2. The J segment lost 7 bases and the V segment lost 2 bases, leaving 10 bases of the junction unmatched. The germline V gene encodes CDR1 SEHNR and CDR2 FQNEAQ (reference sequence). The CDR3 totals 16 residues. CDR3 amino acids: CASSLIRLAYRNEQFF. DNA for the CDR3: TGTGCCAGCAGCTTAATCCGACTAGCGTACAGGAATGAGCAGTTCTTC.

This clonotype turned up a few times. As DNA, the CDR3 is TGTGCCAGCAGCTACGGTTCCAATGAGCAGTTCTTC. Translation gives CASSYGSNEQFF. V gene TRBV11-3 combines with J gene TRBJ2-1; the D is unclear. The germline CDR1 and CDR2 sequences are SGHNT and YENEEA. The CDR3 has 12 residues. Trimming pared 4 bases from V and 6 bases from J, leaving 7 bases between.